The 23 T cell receptor beta chains listed next were all sequenced from one sample in a study of blood T cell repertoires in COVID-19. Profiled with immunoSEQ multiplex PCR; TCRdb holds only in-frame clones, not every one. This table has fewer than 350,000 clones, around 86% appearing once. Sequencing used PBMCs or T cells enriched from blood (not recorded which). All receptors derive from a man between 60 and 75 years old who had recovered from COVID-19.

J is TRBJ2-1 and V is TRBV11-3; 8 bases agree with TRBD2. CDR1 is SGHNT and CDR2 is YENEEA in the germline V gene. The CDR3 is made up of 16 amino acids. V lost 1 base and J lost 4; bases outside the gene matches: 6. The CDR3 reads CASSLAAASGYNEQFF. In nucleotides, the CDR3 is TGTGCCAGCAGCTTAGCGGCTGCTAGCGGGTACAATGAGCAGTTCTTC.

The J gene is TRBJ1-5, the V gene TRBV6-1; D is unclear. Between the trimmed V and J ends, which lost 1 base and 1 base, there was a span of 8 bases. CDR3 length: 15 amino acids. Per germline, CDR1 MNHNS and CDR2 SASEGT. CDR3 DNA sequence: TGTGCCAGCAGTGAAGTGTCCCTGAGCAATCAGCCCCAGCATTTT. This sequence encodes CASSEVSLSNQPQHF.

This chain uses TRBV6-5 with TRBJ2-7, with 8 bases fitting TRBD2. V shed 7 bases and J 1 base; nucleotides not matched to a gene: 6. This CDR3 spans 14 amino acids. Per germline, CDR1 MNHEY and CDR2 SVGAGI. The CDR3 reads CASKSTSGSYEQYF. CDR3 nucleotides: TGTGCCAGCAAGAGCACTAGCGGTTCCTACGAGCAGTACTTC.

The chain joins TRBV7-2 to TRBJ2-2; 12 bases match TRBD2. Germline CDR1 is SGHTA and CDR2 is FQGNSA. The CDR3 has 17 amino acids. After removal of 5 bases from V and 2 bases from J, the junction contained 6 bases not matched to a gene. The CDR3 bases are TGTGCCAGCAGCACCAGACTAGCGGGAGCCAACACCGGGGAGCTGTTTTTT. Its protein product is CASSTRLAGANTGELFF.

The CDR3 is CASSFNGLVGKNIQYF. CDR3 DNA: TGTGCCAGCAGCTTCAACGGACTAGTCGGCAAAAACATTCAGTACTTC. This rearrangement joins TRBV7-2 to TRBJ2-4, with 7 bases that match TRBD2. The trim removed 3 bases at V and 3 bases at J, leaving 8 bases unmatched. The CDR3 is made up of 16 amino acids. Germline CDR1 is SGHTA and CDR2 is FQGNSA.

The chain recombines TRBV3-1 (or the pseudogene TRBV3-2) with TRBJ1-6; no definite D call. Germline V gives CDR1 LGHDT, CDR2 YNNKEL (reference sequence). V dropped 1 base and J dropped 3 bases, with 4 bases sitting between them. This CDR3 region has 14 residues. CDR3 loop: CASSQVHYNSPLHF. CDR3 DNA: TGTGCCAGCAGCCAAGTACACTATAATTCACCCCTCCACTTT.

This clone was counted a single time. This chain joins TRBV11-1 and TRBJ2-1, with 8 bases that match TRBD2. The CDR3 covers 16 residues. The V and J ends lost 2 bases and 0 bases, in that order; junction bases with no gene match: 3. Germline lookup yields CDR1 SGHAT and CDR2 FQDESV (reference sequence). CDR3 DNA sequence: TGTGCCAGCAGCTTACTCGGGACTAGCTCCTACAATGAGCAGTTCTTC. This codes for CASSLLGTSSYNEQFF.

The rearrangement uses TRBV18 and TRBJ1-2, with D possibly matching TRBD1 (6 bases). CDR1 and CDR2 from the germline V gene are KGHSH and LQKENI. Trimming cost V 2 bases and J 3 bases, with 7 bases left between them. The CDR3 runs 13 residues. CDR3 in amino acids: CASSPTGYYGYTF. For the CDR3, the DNA is TGTGCCAGCTCACCAACAGGGTACTATGGCTACACCTTC.

The J gene is TRBJ2-7, the V gene TRBV12-2; the DNA was not used to check the table's D call, TRBD1. TRBV12-2 is annotated as a pseudogene. The CDR3 length is 12 residues. CDR3 protein: CASRLATGGQYF. CDR3 DNA: TGTGCAAGTCGCTTAGCTACAGGGGGGCAGTACTTC.

The rearrangement links TRBV9 to TRBJ2-3; 7 bases map to TRBD2. Germline CDR1 and CDR2: SGDLS and YYNGEE. Trimming removed 4 bases from V and 4 bases from J; junction bases left unmatched: 3. This CDR3 is built from 13 residues. The CDR3 bases are TGTGCCAGCAGCCGGGACTACGCAGATACGCAGTATTTT. Its translation: CASSRDYADTQYF.

V and J are TRBV5-4 and TRBJ2-1; TRBD2 might be the D (7 bases). CDR3 length equals 16 residues. Germline CDR1 is SGHNT and CDR2 is YYREEE (reference sequence). V gave up 4 bases and J gave up 0 bases, with 14 bases separating them. CDR3 in DNA: TGTGCCAGCAGCCGGGGGGCGGCCAGCTCCTACAATGAGCAGTTCTTC. Translation gives CASSRGAASSYNEQFF. The whole variable domain, remainder taken from reference TRBV5-4 and TRBJ2-1, is ETGVTQSPTHLIKTRGQQVTLRCSSQSGHNTVSWYQQALGQGPQFIFQYYREEENGRGNFPPRFSGLQFPNYSSELNVNALELDDSALYLCASSRGAASSYNEQFFGPGTRLTVL.

The chain recombines TRBV6-5 with TRBJ1-3, with TRBD1 matching 9 bases. The CDR3 is 14 residues long. Germline CDR1 MNHEY, CDR2 SVGAGI. J lost 7 bases, V lost 6 bases, and 7 bases had no gene match. The CDR3 DNA is TGTGCCAGCAGATTACTGGGACAGGGCAACACCATATATTTT. Translated, it gives CASRLLGQGNTIYF.

The V and J genes are TRBV3-1 (or the pseudogene TRBV3-2) and TRBJ1-5; 8 nucleotides agree with TRBD1. After removal of 4 bases from V and 5 bases from J, the junction contained 4 bases not matched to a gene. The CDR3 totals 14 residues. CDR1 is LGHDT, CDR2 YNNKEL, per germline (reference sequence). In DNA, the CDR3 is TGTGCCAGCAGCCTCCGACAGGGGCATCAGCCCCAGCATTTT. Its protein product is CASSLRQGHQPQHF.

The chain employs TRBV7-5 and TRBJ1-1; the tabulated D call, TRBD1, remains unverified against the DNA. TRBV7-5 is deemed a pseudogene. CDR3 size: 17 residues. The DNA for the CDR3 is TGTGTCAGAAGCCCCACAACTCCGGGACAGGGGTTCACTGAAGCTTTCTTT. Translating gives CVRSPTTPGQGFTEAFF.

This clone was seen a handful of times. The chain has TRBV7-9 and TRBJ2-3, with TRBD1 matching 9 bases. After removal of 3 bases from V and 3 bases from J, the junction contained 10 bases not matched to a gene. Germline V gene sequence: CDR1 SEHNR, CDR2 FQNEAQ (reference sequence). CDR3 size: 17 residues. CDR3 residues: CASSLDRGSVRTDTQYF. The DNA of the CDR3 is TGTGCCAGCAGCTTGGACAGGGGTAGTGTTCGGACAGATACGCAGTATTTT. Complete variable domain (other parts from reference TRBV7-9 and TRBJ2-3): DTGVSQNPRHKITKRGQNVTFRCDPISEHNRLYWYRQTLGQGPEFLTYFQNEAQLEKSRLLSDRFSAERPKGSFSTLEIQRTEQGDSAMYLCASSLDRGSVRTDTQYFGPGTRLTVL.

This rearrangement joins TRBV28 to TRBJ1-1; 10 nucleotides agree with TRBD1. Unmatched junction bases numbered 6, after V lost 5 bases and J lost 3 bases. The length of the CDR3 is 15 residues. The germline V gene encodes CDR1 MDHEN and CDR2 SYDVKM. The CDR3 bases are TGTGCCAGCAGTATGACAGGGGGCGGTTACACTGAAGCTTTCTTT. This translates into CASSMTGGGYTEAFF.

The chain has TRBV5-1 and TRBJ2-7; D unclear. Trimming took off 1 base at V and 7 bases at J, with 12 bases between the two ends. There are 13 residues in the CDR3. Germline V gene lookup returns CDR1 SGHRS and CDR2 YFSETQ. CDR3 DNA sequence: TGCGCCAGCAGCTTGAACACGGGTGGGGAGCAGTACTTC. This sequence encodes CASSLNTGGEQYF.

This clone was seen a single time. The chain uses TRBV6-5 and TRBJ1-2, with 8 bases fitting TRBD1. CDR1 and CDR2 (germline): MNHEY, SVGAGI. V gave up 0 bases and J gave up 7 bases; unmatched junction bases: 7. The length of the CDR3 is 15 residues. CDR3 sequence reads: CASSYSSTGAGGYTF. The CDR3 nucleotides read TGTGCCAGCAGTTACTCGTCGACAGGGGCAGGTGGCTACACCTTC.

This clone came up once. This chain joins TRBV9 and TRBJ1-3, with D maybe TRBD1 (6 bases). Germline V CDR1 and CDR2: SGDLS, YYNGEE. Trimming took 3 bases from V and 1 from J, leaving 11 bases between them. The CDR3 sequence is 15 residues long. This CDR3 reads CASSARDTSGNTIYF. CDR3 sequence (DNA): TGTGCCAGCAGCGCCCGGGACACTTCTGGAAACACCATATATTTT.

In this sample, this clone turned up once. J is TRBJ1-2 and V is TRBV27; D uncertain. CDR3 size: 15 residues. V was trimmed by 1 base and J by 6 bases, leaving 15 bases between them. CDR1 and CDR2 (germline): MNHEY, SMNVEV (reference sequence). As DNA, the CDR3 is TGTGCCAGCAGTTTATTCAAGCTCTCGCCGGATGGCTACACCTTC. Its translation: CASSLFKLSPDGYTF.

The CDR3 sequence: CASSWAGGSLSNQPQHF. In nucleotides, the CDR3 is TGTGCCAGTAGTTGGGCGGGGGGGTCCTTATCCAATCAGCCCCAGCATTTT. This sequence joins TRBV19 and TRBJ1-5; tentative D call: TRBD1 (5 bases). Germline CDR1 reads LNHDA; CDR2 reads SQIVND (reference sequence). This CDR3 comprises 17 residues. Trimming stripped 5 bases from V and 3 bases from J, with 20 bases between.

The chain employs TRBV13 and TRBJ2-7; D is possibly TRBD1 (5 bases). Per germline, CDR1 PRHDT and CDR2 FYEKMQ (reference sequence). The CDR3 length is 16 residues. Trimming left V 0 bases short and J 4 bases short, with 16 bases between. CDR3 loop: CASSLGGRARAYEQYF. DNA of the CDR3: TGTGCCAGCAGCTTAGGGGGTCGGGCCAGGGCTTACGAGCAGTACTTC.

V usage is TRBV12-5 and J usage is TRBJ2-3; TRBD2 aligns across 7 bases. With V trimmed by 3 bases and J by 1 base, 4 bases remained unmatched. The germline gives CDR1 LGHNT, CDR2 FRNRAP. The CDR3 totals 15 residues. This CDR3 reads CASGFSLAGTDTQYF. The CDR3 coding sequence is TGTGCTAGTGGTTTTAGTCTAGCGGGCACAGATACGCAGTATTTT.